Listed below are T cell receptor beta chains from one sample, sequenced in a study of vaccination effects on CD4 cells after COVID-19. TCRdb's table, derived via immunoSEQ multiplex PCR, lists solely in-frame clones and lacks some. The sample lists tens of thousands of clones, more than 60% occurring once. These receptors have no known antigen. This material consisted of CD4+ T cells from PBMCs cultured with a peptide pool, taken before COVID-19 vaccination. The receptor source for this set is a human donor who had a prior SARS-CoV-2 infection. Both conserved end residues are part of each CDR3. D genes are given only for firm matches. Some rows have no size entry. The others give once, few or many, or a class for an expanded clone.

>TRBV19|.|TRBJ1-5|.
TGTGCCAGTAGTTTAGGGGGGCGAGAAGGTCAGCCCCAGCATTTT
CASSLGGREGQPQHF
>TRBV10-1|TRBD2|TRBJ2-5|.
TGCGCCAGCATGGTCCCCGGGGGGGAACAAGAGACCCAGTACTTC
CASMVPGGEQETQYF
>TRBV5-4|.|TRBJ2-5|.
TGTGCCAGCAGCTTCACCGGGACGACGGAGACCCAGTACTTC
CASSFTGTTETQYF
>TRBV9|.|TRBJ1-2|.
TGTGCCAGCAGCGCAGCCACGGCGGGCTATGGCTACACCTTC
CASSAATAGYGYTF
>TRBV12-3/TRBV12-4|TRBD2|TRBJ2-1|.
TGTGCCAGCAGTTTACTCCTAGCGGTTGAGCAGTTCTTC
CASSLLLAVEQFF
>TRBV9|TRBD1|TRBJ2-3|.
TGTGCCAGCACTTGGACAGGCCAATACACAGATACGCAGTATTTT
CASTWTGQYTDTQYF
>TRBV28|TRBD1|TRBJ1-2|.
TGTGCCAGCAGTTCCGGACAGGGGAACGGCTACACCTTC
CASSSGQGNGYTF
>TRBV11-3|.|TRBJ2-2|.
TGTGCCAGCAGCTTAGGGGGTTTTGGCACCGGGGAGCTGTTTTTT
CASSLGGFGTGELFF
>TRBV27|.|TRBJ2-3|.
TGTGCCAGCAGACAATCGCCGGCCACAGATACGCAGTATTTT
CASRQSPATDTQYF
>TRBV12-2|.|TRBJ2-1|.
TGTGCAAGTCGCTTTCGTGCCAGCGGGGACTCCTACAATGAGCAGTTCTTC
CASRFRASGDSYNEQFF
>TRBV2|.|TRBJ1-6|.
TGTGCCAGCAGTGGTGCTTCACGGGGGTCGACACCCCTCCACTTT
CASSGASRGSTPLHF
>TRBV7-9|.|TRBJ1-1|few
TGTGCCAGCAGTCTACTTGGGGCCGCTTTCTTT
CASSLLGAAFF
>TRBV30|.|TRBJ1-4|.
TGTGCCTGGAGTGTAAAGGGTTTGGAAAAACTGTTTTTT
CAWSVKGLEKLFF
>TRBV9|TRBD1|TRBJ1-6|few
TGTGCCAGCAGCGCGGGACAGGACGATTCACCCCTCCACTTT
CASSAGQDDSPLHF
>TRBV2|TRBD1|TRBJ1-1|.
TGTGCCAGCAGTAAAAGTGACAGGGGATTGTCTGAAGCTTTCTTT
CASSKSDRGLSEAFF
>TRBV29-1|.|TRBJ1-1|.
TGCAGCGGAGGACAGTTCATGAACACTGAAGCTTTCTTT
CSGGQFMNTEAFF
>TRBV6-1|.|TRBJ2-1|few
TGTGCCAGCAGTGAACTAGGGGATTACAATGAGCAGTTCTTC
CASSELGDYNEQFF
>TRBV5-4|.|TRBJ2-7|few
TGTGCCAGCAGCTTGGATTTGGCGAACTACGAGCAGTACTTC
CASSLDLANYEQYF
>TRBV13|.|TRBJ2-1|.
TGTGCCAGCAGCTTAGATCTGGGGGGAGACGTTGAGCAGTTCTTC
CASSLDLGGDVEQFF
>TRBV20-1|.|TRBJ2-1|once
TGCAGTCTGGTAAGGTACAATGAGCAGTTCTTC
CSLVRYNEQFF
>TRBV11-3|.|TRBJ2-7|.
TGTGCCAGCAGCAGGCAGTGGGACTCCTACGAGCAGTACTTC
CASSRQWDSYEQYF
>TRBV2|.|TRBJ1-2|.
TGTGCCAGCGCGCGGCCGACAGTCCCCGGGGAGGATGGCTACACCTTC
CASARPTVPGEDGYTF
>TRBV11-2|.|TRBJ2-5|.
TGTGCCAGCGCTGGGGATGTGCTGGAGACCCAGTACTTC
CASAGDVLETQYF
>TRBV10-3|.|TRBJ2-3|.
TGTGCCATCGGACAGTCAAAGGGCACAGATACGCAGTATTTT
CAIGQSKGTDTQYF
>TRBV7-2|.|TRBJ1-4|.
TGTGCCAGCAGCCCTAGCGCCAGGTTTAATGAAAAACTGTTTTTT
CASSPSARFNEKLFF
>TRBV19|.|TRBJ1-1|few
TGTGCCAGTAGTATACCAGGGAGAGACACTGAAGCTTTCTTT
CASSIPGRDTEAFF